This T cell receptor (beta chain) emerged from a study of blood T cell repertoires in COVID-19. For the study at large: Spain, Italy and the United States supplied samples that represented acute and convalescent COVID-19. Sample material is recorded as cDNA or gDNA derived from T cells, B-cell-depleted T cells, or PBMCs.

From germline, CDR1 is SGHAT and CDR2 FQNNGV. This CDR3 comprises 18 residues. V was pared by 5 bases and J by 2 bases, with 11 bases of the junction left unmatched. Original methodology: Amplification from reference gene primers served as the basis for estimated nucleated cell counts. Data came from immunoSEQ multiplex PCR; TCRdb stores just in-frame clones and leaves some out. V, J and clone size were drawn from that table, and D and trimming were deduced from the DNA. Of approximately 160,000 clones in the sample, approximately 83% were seen once. The source of this sequence is a man in his 70s who had recovered from COVID-19. The chain carries TRBV11-2 and TRBJ2-7; TRBD2 matches at 14 bases. What was sequenced was peripheral blood. CDR3 loop: CASSERLAGGTITYEQYF. For the CDR3, the DNA is TGTGCCAGCAGCGAACGACTAGCGGGAGGGACGATAACCTACGAGCAGTACTTC.